Shown below are 21 T cell receptor beta chains from a single sample sequenced in a study of blood T cell repertoires in COVID-19. The table came from immunoSEQ multiplex PCR; TCRdb's copy has only in-frame clones and leaves some out. There are approximately 530,000 clones in the sample; roughly nine tenths occur only once, and under 8.5% lies in the top ten. The sequenced material came from peripheral blood. These receptors were obtained from a woman aged 50 to 60 with COVID-19, enrolled during active disease.

V usage is TRBV5-6 and J usage is TRBJ2-7; TRBD1 matches at 7 bases. Germline V gives CDR1 SGHDT, CDR2 YYEEEE. V dropped 4 bases and J dropped 3; count of bases not matched to a gene: 7. The CDR3 is 14 amino acids. CDR3 DNA sequence: TGTGCCAGCAGCGTGGGACAGACAAACTACGAGCAGTACTTC. This encodes CASSVGQTNYEQYF.

The rearrangement links TRBV7-3 to TRBJ2-3, with TRBD2 matching 7 bases. The CDR3 spans 12 residues. CDR1 is SGHTA and CDR2 is FQGTGA in the germline V gene. The ends lost 8 bases at V and 5 bases at J; junction bases unmatched: 4. The CDR3 loop reads CASAGVGDTQYF. CDR3 nucleotide sequence: TGTGCCAGCGCGGGGGTCGGAGATACGCAGTATTTT. Full variable domain (remainder filled in from reference TRBV7-3 and TRBJ2-3): GAGVSQTPSNKVTEKGKYVELRCDPISGHTALYWYRQSLGQGPEFLIYFQGTGAADDSGLPNDRFFAVRPEGSVSTLKIQRTERGDSAVYLCASAGVGDTQYFGPGTRLTVL.

The V call is TRBV28, the J call TRBJ2-2; 8 nucleotides match TRBD1. J was trimmed by 3 bases and V by 6 bases; bases with no gene match: 6. There are 15 residues in the CDR3. CDR1 is MDHEN, CDR2 SYDVKM, per germline. CDR3: CASSRADRDTGELFF. The CDR3 bases are TGTGCCAGCAGCCGGGCGGACAGGGACACCGGGGAGCTGTTTTTT.

The chain is built from TRBV2 and TRBJ1-3, with unresolved D. CDR3 length: 11 amino acids. Trimming shortened V by 5 bases and J by 9 bases, and 8 bases separated the two germline ends. Germline CDR1 and CDR2: SNHLY and FYNNEI. The CDR3 is CASSLEGTIYF. As DNA, the CDR3 is TGTGCCAGCAGTCTCGAGGGCACCATATATTTT.

The chain is built from TRBV29-1 and TRBJ2-2; TRBD2 matches at 8 bases. V shed 0 bases, J shed 3 bases, and the junction held 6 bases outside the gene matches. Germline CDR1 reads SQVTM; CDR2 reads ANQGSEA. The CDR3 is 16 residues long. CDR3 loop: CSVEELLRGDTGELFF. The CDR3 nucleotides read TGCAGCGTTGAAGAGTTGTTGCGGGGGGACACCGGGGAGCTGTTTTTT.

This chain uses TRBV19 with TRBJ1-5; D unresolved. Germline assignment: CDR1 LNHDA and CDR2 SQIVND (reference sequence). Trimming removed 3 bases from V and 4 bases from J, with 19 bases in between. This CDR3 spans 17 amino acids. CDR3 sequence: CASSILPGMGANQPQHF. Written as DNA, the CDR3 is TGTGCCAGTAGTATTCTCCCCGGGATGGGAGCTAATCAGCCCCAGCATTTT. Combining the CDR3 with reference TRBV19 and TRBJ1-5 gives the whole variable domain DGGITQSPKYLFRKEGQNVTLSCEQNLNHDAMYWYRQDPGQGLRLIYYSQIVNDFQKGDIAEGYSVSREKKESFPLTVTSAQKNPTAFYLCASSILPGMGANQPQHFGDGTRLSIL.

This sequence joins TRBV24-1 and TRBJ1-2; D uncertain. The CDR3 covers 11 residues. The V gene lost 3 bases and the J gene lost 5 bases, with 3 bases spanning the gap. Per the germline V gene, CDR1 is KGHDR and CDR2 is SFDVKD. The CDR3 reads CATSDRYGYTF. The CDR3 coding sequence is TGTGCCACCAGTGATCGGTATGGCTACACCTTC.

This clone was detected only once. J is TRBJ2-7 and V is TRBV12-5, with TRBD1 as a possible D gene (6 bases). Per germline, CDR1 LGHNT and CDR2 FRNRAP. This CDR3 has 13 amino acids. V was pared by 3 bases and J by 3 bases, with 9 bases between. CDR3 protein: CASGFRGDYEQYF. The CDR3 nucleotides read TGTGCTAGTGGTTTCAGGGGCGACTACGAGCAGTACTTC.

This chain joins TRBV6-4 and TRBJ1-5, with D possibly TRBD1 on 5 matching bases. Germline V gene lookup returns CDR1 MRHNA and CDR2 SNTAGT. Trimming pared 3 bases from V and 2 bases from J, leaving 5 bases between. CDR3 length: 13 amino acids. CDR3 loop: CASSEGGNQPQHF. The CDR3 DNA is TGTGCCAGCAGTGAAGGGGGCAATCAGCCCCAGCATTTT.

V usage is TRBV6-5 and J usage is TRBJ2-1; TRBD2 matches 8 bases. Germline V gene sequence: CDR1 MNHEY, CDR2 SVGAGI. The CDR3 has 15 residues. Trimming at V came to 5 bases and at J to 8 bases, leaving 11 bases not matched to a gene. CDR3 coding DNA: TGTGCCAGCAGTACTGGGACTAGAAAGGTGTATGAGCAGTTCTTC. Protein sequence: CASSTGTRKVYEQFF.

The gene calls are TRBV19 and TRBJ2-1; tentatively, D is TRBD2 (6 bases). Germline V gene lookup returns CDR1 LNHDA and CDR2 SQIVND (reference sequence). The CDR3 has 13 amino acids. Trimming took off 1 base at V and 9 bases at J, with 10 bases between the two ends. The CDR3 region is CASSIGGGVEQFF. CDR3 DNA sequence: TGTGCCAGTAGTATAGGAGGAGGGGTTGAGCAGTTCTTC.

V gene TRBV19 combines with J gene TRBJ1-3; TRBD1 is a possible D gene (6 bases). Trimming took off 8 bases at V and 0 bases at J, with 17 bases between the two ends. CDR1 LNHDA and CDR2 SQIVND come from the germline V gene (reference sequence). The CDR3 is 16 amino acids. CDR3 nucleotides: TGTGCCAGTGCGTCAGGGGACCTCGGCTCTGGAAACACCATATATTTT. Residues: CASASGDLGSGNTIYF.

V and J are TRBV24-1 and TRBJ1-2, with 9 bases that match TRBD1. The germline V gene encodes CDR1 KGHDR and CDR2 SFDVKD. The CDR3 sequence is 13 residues long. The trim removed 4 bases at V and 6 bases at J, leaving 2 bases unmatched. The CDR3 region is CATSERTGDGYTF. The DNA of the CDR3 is TGTGCCACCAGTGAGCGGACAGGGGATGGCTACACCTTC.

The V call is TRBV6-5, the J call TRBJ1-2; D perhaps matches TRBD1 (6 bases). Trimming cost V 6 bases and J 8 bases, with 16 bases left between them. In germline, CDR1 is MNHEY, CDR2 SVGAGI. CDR3 length: 13 amino acids. CDR3 residues: CASRRNRVGGYTF. DNA of the CDR3: TGTGCCAGCAGAAGGAACAGGGTAGGCGGCTACACCTTC.

The chain employs TRBV5-1 and TRBJ1-4; D might be TRBD1 (6 bases). Per germline, CDR1 SGHRS and CDR2 YFSETQ. V lost 2 bases to trimming and J lost 3 bases, with 11 bases between them. CDR3 size: 15 residues. CDR3 in DNA: TGCGCCAGCAGCTTTGGCACAGGGTCTAATGAAAAACTGTTTTTT. Translation gives CASSFGTGSNEKLFF.

The J gene is TRBJ2-1, the V gene TRBV7-2; weak D call: TRBD2 (7 bases). The ends were cut back, 5 bases at V and 0 bases at J, with 11 bases in the middle. CDR1 is SGHTA and CDR2 is FQGNSA in the germline V gene. The CDR3 contains 15 residues. The CDR3 spells CASSRGGLSYNEQFF. The CDR3 bases are TGTGCCAGCAGCCGCGGGGGCCTCTCCTACAATGAGCAGTTCTTC.

V is TRBV10-3 and J is TRBJ1-1; 9 nucleotides match TRBD1. With 3 bases clipped from V and 8 bases from J, the junction kept 7 bases outside the gene matches. This CDR3 has 14 residues. In germline, CDR1 is ENHRY, CDR2 SYGVKD. CDR3 sequence reads: CAISDYGQGSEAFF. The DNA for the CDR3 is TGTGCCATCAGTGATTATGGACAGGGGTCCGAAGCTTTCTTT.

The chain couples TRBV6-5 to TRBJ2-3; 7 bases map to TRBD2. Germline values: CDR1 MNHEY, CDR2 SVGAGI. Trimming removed 7 bases from V and 5 bases from J; junction bases left unmatched: 9. This CDR3 has 14 residues. In DNA form, the CDR3 reads TGTGCCAGCACTTCGGAGCGGGGTCTAGATACGCAGTATTTT. The encoded protein is CASTSERGLDTQYF.

The chain combines TRBV24-1 with TRBJ2-1, with TRBD2 matching over 11 bases. The V gene end was trimmed by 5 bases and the J gene end by 7 bases; junction bases not matched to a gene: 3. This CDR3 is 14 amino acids long. CDR1 and CDR2 from the germline V gene are KGHDR and SFDVKD. The CDR3 DNA follows: TGTGCCACCAGTGGAACTAGCGGGGGAAATGAGCAGTTCTTC. It translates to CATSGTSGGNEQFF.

This clone was seen a few times. The chain has TRBV5-6 and TRBJ1-5; D is unclear. Germline CDR1 is SGHDT and CDR2 is YYEEEE. The CDR3 covers 13 residues. V lost 4 bases and J 4 bases, leaving 9 bases between the germline ends. The CDR3 coding sequence is TGTGCCAGCAGCCAACGAGGGAATCAGCCCCAGCATTTT. As protein: CASSQRGNQPQHF.

The chain uses TRBV30 and TRBJ1-5; TRBD1 matches at 8 bases. The CDR3 has 14 amino acids. Per germline, CDR1 GTSNPN and CDR2 SVGIG (reference sequence). Unmatched junction bases numbered 7, after V lost 2 bases and J lost 7 bases. CDR3 protein: CAWSSGGAGQPQHF. CDR3 sequence (DNA): TGTGCCTGGAGTTCAGGGGGCGCAGGGCAGCCCCAGCATTTT.